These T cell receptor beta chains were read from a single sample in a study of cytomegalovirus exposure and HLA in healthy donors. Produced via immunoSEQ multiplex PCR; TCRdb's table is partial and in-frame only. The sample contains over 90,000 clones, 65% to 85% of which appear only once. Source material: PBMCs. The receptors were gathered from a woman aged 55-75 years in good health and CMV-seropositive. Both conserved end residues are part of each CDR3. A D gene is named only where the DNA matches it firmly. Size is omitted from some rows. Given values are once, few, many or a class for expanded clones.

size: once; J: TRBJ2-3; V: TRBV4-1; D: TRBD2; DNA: TGCGCCAGCAGCCCACGAGTGGCGGGAGGGCGACCAGATACGCAGTATTTT; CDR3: CASSPRVAGGRPDTQYF
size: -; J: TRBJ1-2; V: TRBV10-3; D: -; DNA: TGTGCCATCAGTGGGGGGGACTATGGCTACACCTTC; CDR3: CAISGGDYGYTF
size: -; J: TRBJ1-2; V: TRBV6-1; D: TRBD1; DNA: TGTGCCAGCAGTGGATTTAAAGGGGACAGGGGATCTTACAGGTCCTATGGCTACACCTTC; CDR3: CASSGFKGDRGSYRSYGYTF
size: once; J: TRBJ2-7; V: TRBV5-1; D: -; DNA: TGCGCCAGCAGCGAGGTTAGCTCCTACGAGCAGTACTTC; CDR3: CASSEVSSYEQYF
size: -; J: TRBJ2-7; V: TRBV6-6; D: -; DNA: TGTGCCAGCAGTTACTGGCGGTCCTCATACGAGCAGTACTTC; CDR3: CASSYWRSSYEQYF
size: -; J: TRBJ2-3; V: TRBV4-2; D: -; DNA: TGTGCCAGCAGCCAACGGGGGAAGGACACAGATACGCAGTATTTT; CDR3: CASSQRGKDTDTQYF
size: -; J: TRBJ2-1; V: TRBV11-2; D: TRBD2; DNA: TGTGCCAGCAGCTTAACTAGCGGGGACCCGTTCTTC; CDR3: CASSLTSGDPFF
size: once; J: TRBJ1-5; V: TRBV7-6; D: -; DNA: TGTGCCAGCAGCTTAGCCAGTGATAGCAATCAGCCCCAGCATTTT; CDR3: CASSLASDSNQPQHF
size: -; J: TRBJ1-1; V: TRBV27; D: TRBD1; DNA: TGTGCCGGCAGGACGGGCAGGGGGCGGACCACTGAAGCTTTCTTT; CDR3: CAGRTGRGRTTEAFF
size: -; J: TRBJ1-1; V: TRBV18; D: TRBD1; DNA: TGTGCCAGCTCACTAAGACAGGGGATGAACACTGAAGCTTTCTTT; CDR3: CASSLRQGMNTEAFF
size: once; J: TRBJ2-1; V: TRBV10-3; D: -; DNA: TGTGCCATCAAACGTGAGGATGAGCAGTTCTTC; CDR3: CAIKREDEQFF
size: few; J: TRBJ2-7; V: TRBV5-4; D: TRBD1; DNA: TGTGCCAGCAGCTTTGACAGGGGCGACAGGCAGTACTTC; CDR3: CASSFDRGDRQYF
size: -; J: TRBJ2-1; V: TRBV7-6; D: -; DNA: TGTGCCAGCAGCGCCGGCCGGGACAAAAACATCGGGAATGAGCAGTTCTTC; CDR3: CASSAGRDKNIGNEQFF
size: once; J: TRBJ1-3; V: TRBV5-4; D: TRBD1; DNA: TGTGCCAGCAGCCCCACAGGGGTAGCAAACACCATATATTTT; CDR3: CASSPTGVANTIYF
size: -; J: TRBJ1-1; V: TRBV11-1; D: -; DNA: TGTGCCAGCAGCGTTAGACTGATGAACACTGAAGCTTTCTTT; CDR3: CASSVRLMNTEAFF
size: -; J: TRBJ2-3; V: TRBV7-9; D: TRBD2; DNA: TGTGCCAGCACAACTAGCGGCTTCACAGATACGCAGTATTTT; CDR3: CASTTSGFTDTQYF
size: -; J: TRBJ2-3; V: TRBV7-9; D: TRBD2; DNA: TGTGCCAGCAGCCCTACCCTAGGGACTAGCGGGAGCACAGATACGCAGTATTTT; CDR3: CASSPTLGTSGSTDTQYF
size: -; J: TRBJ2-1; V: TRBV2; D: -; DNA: TGTGCCAGCAGTGGAGGTAGGAGCTCCTACAATGAGCAGTTCTTC; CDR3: CASSGGRSSYNEQFF
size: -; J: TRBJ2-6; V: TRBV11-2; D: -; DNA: TGTGCCAGCAGCCCTACAGCAGGCTCTGGGGCCAACGTCCTGACTTTC; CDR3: CASSPTAGSGANVLTF
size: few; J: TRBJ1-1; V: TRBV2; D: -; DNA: TGTGCCAGCGCGAAGATGAACACTGAAGCTTTCTTT; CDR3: CASAKMNTEAFF